This T cell receptor (beta chain) was found in a study of blood T cell repertoires in COVID-19. Sequencing used immunoSEQ multiplex PCR; TCRdb keeps in-frame clones, though not all of them. The sample has about 170,000 clones; roughly 85% are singletons. Germline V lookup: CDR1 SGDLS, CDR2 YYNGEE. CDR3 length: 16 amino acids. The germline V and J ends were trimmed by 3 bases and 0 bases, with 13 bases remaining between them. The sequence was collected from a woman in her 70s in a cohort exposed to, infected with or recovered from COVID-19 (not recorded which). The sequencing sample was made of PBMCs or T cells enriched from blood (not recorded which). The V call is TRBV9, the J call TRBJ2-1; perhaps TRBD1 as D (6 bases). CDR3 sequence: CASSARGRPSYNEQFF. CDR3 nucleotides: TGTGCCAGCAGCGCCAGGGGTCGACCCTCCTACAATGAGCAGTTCTTC.